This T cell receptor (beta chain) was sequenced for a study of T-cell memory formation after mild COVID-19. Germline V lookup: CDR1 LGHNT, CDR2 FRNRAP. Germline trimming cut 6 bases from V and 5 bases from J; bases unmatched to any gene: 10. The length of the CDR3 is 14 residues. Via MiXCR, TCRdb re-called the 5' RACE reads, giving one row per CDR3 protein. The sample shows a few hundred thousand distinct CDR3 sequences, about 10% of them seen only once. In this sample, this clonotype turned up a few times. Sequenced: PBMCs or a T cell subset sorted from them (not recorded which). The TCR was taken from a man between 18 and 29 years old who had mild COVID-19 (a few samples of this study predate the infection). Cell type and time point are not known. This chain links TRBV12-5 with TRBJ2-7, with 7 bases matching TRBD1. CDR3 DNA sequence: TGTGCTAGTGGGTCAGGGGGTAGCTGGGACGAGCAGTACTTC. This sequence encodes CASGSGGSWDEQYF.